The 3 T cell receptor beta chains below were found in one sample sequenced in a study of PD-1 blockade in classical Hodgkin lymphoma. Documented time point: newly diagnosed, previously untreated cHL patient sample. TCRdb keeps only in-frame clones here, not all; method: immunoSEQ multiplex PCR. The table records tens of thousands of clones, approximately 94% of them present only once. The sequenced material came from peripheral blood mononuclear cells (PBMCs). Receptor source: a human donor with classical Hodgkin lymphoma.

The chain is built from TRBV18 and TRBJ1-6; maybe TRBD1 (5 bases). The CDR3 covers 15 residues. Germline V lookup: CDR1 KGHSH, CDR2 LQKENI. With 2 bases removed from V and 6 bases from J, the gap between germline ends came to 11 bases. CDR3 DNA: TGTGCCAGCTCACCAGACAGACCACCTAATTCACCCCTCCACTTT. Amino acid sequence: CASSPDRPPNSPLHF.

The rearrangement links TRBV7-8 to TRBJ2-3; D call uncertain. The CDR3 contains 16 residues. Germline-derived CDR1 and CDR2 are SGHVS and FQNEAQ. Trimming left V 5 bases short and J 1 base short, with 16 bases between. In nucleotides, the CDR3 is TGTGCCAGCAGCACCCGCCTCCCCTCCCGCACAGATACGCAGTATTTT. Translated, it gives CASSTRLPSRTDTQYF.

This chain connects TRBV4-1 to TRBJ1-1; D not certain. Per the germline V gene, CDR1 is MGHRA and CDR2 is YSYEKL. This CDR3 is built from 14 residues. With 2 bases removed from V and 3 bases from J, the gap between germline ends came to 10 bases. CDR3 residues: CASSQYPGDTEAFF. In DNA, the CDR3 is TGCGCCAGCAGCCAATATCCCGGGGACACTGAAGCTTTCTTT.